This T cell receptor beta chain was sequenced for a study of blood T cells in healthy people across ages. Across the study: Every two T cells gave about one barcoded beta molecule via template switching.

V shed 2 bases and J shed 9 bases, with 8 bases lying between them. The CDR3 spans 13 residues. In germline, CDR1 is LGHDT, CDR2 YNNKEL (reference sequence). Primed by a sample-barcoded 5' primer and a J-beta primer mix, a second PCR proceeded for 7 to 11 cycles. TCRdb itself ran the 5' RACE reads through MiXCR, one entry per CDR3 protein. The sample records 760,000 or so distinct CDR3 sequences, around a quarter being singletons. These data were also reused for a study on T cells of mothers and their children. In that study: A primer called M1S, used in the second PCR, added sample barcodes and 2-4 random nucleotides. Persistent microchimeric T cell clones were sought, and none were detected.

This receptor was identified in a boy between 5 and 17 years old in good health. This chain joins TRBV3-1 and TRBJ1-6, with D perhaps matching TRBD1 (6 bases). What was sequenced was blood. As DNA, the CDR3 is TGTGCCAGCAGCCAACGACAGGCTTCACCCCTCCACTTT. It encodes CASSQRQASPLHF. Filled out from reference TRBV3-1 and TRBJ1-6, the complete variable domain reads DTAVSQTPKYLVTQMGNDKSIKCEQNLGHDTMYWYKQDSKKFLKIMFSYNNKELIINETVPNRFSPKSPDKAHLNLHINSLELGDSAVYFCASSQRQASPLHFGNGTRLTVT.